This entry lists 17 T cell receptor beta chains sequenced from one sample in a study of cytomegalovirus exposure and HLA in healthy donors. This PCR relied on a set of 60 Vbeta primers and 13 Jbeta primers. Profiling relied on immunoSEQ multiplex PCR, and the TCRdb table lists in-frame clones only, not all of them. This sample yields about 120,000 clones, of which 75% to 85% are seen a single time; 8% to 9% belongs to the top ten. Specimen: PBMCs. All receptors come from a female donor in good health and CMV-seropositive.

V is TRBV4-1 and J is TRBJ2-3; D is perhaps TRBD1 (5 bases). From germline, CDR1 is MGHRA and CDR2 YSYEKL. This CDR3 has 14 amino acids. Between the trimmed V and J ends, which lost 2 bases and 3 bases, there was a span of 9 bases. The CDR3 is CASSQPDSTDTQYF. The CDR3 DNA reads as TGCGCCAGCAGCCAACCCGACAGTACAGATACGCAGTATTTT.

The genes are TRBV6-5 and TRBJ1-1; 7 bases agree with TRBD1. J was trimmed by 1 base and V by 0 bases; bases with no gene match: 2. The CDR3 extends over 15 amino acids. The germline CDR1 and CDR2 sequences are MNHEY and SVGAGI. The CDR3: CASSYSDRPNTEAFF. CDR3 DNA sequence: TGTGCCAGCAGTTACTCGGACAGGCCGAACACTGAAGCTTTCTTT.

The rearrangement joins TRBV11-2 to TRBJ2-2; TRBD1 is a possible D gene (6 bases). Germline CDR1 and CDR2: SGHAT and FQNNGV. V lost 3 bases and J lost 4, with 15 bases in between. CDR3 length equals 16 residues. In DNA form, the CDR3 reads TGTGCCAGCAGCTTTATTAAAGGGGGTATCACCGGGGAGCTGTTTTTT. Translating it yields CASSFIKGGITGELFF.

This clone was seen more than once but under ten times. V gene TRBV19 combines with J gene TRBJ2-5, with D maybe TRBD2 (7 bases). Per the germline V gene, CDR1 is LNHDA and CDR2 is SQIVND (reference sequence). The V end lost 6 bases, the J end lost 1 base, and 12 bases lay between the germline ends. This CDR3 spans 14 amino acids. The CDR3 sequence: CASSLAGAQETQYF. The CDR3 coding sequence is TGTGCCAGTAGCTTGGCGGGGGCCCAAGAGACCCAGTACTTC.

The chain links TRBV6-1 to TRBJ2-3; 9 bases align to TRBD2. Germline V gives CDR1 MNHNS, CDR2 SASEGT. Losses at the gene ends were 1 base for V and 5 bases for J; bases not matched to a gene: 4. CDR3 length: 15 residues. The CDR3 region has the DNA TGTGCCAGCAGTGAAGGAGGAGCGGGGGGAGATACGCAGTATTTT. Its translation is CASSEGGAGGDTQYF.

The CDR3 DNA reads as TGTGCCAGCAGCGCCACGACTAGCGGGTTTCCAGATACGCAGTATTTT. This codes for CASSATTSGFPDTQYF. The rearrangement links TRBV9 to TRBJ2-3, with 10 bases fitting TRBD2. The CDR3 runs 16 residues. V lost 3 bases, J lost 4 bases, and 8 bases stayed unmatched. Germline CDR1 reads SGDLS; CDR2 reads YYNGEE. The complete variable domain, with remaining parts taken from reference TRBV9 and TRBJ2-3, reads DSGVTQTPKHLITATGQRVTLRCSPRSGDLSVYWYQQSLDQGLQFLIQYYNGEERAKGNILERFSAQQFPDLHSELNLSSLELGDSALYFCASSATTSGFPDTQYFGPGTRLTVL.

This rearrangement joins TRBV2 to TRBJ2-5; maybe TRBD1 (6 bases). The germline gives CDR1 SNHLY, CDR2 FYNNEI. The CDR3 has 12 residues. V gave up 6 bases and J gave up 1 base, with 6 bases separating them. The CDR3 DNA sequence: TGTGCCAGCAGGGACAGCCAAGAGACCCAGTACTTC. Translation: CASRDSQETQYF. The whole variable domain, remainder taken from reference TRBV2 and TRBJ2-5, is EPEVTQTPSHQVTQMGQEVILRCVPISNHLYFYWYRQILGQKVEFLVSFYNNEISEKSEIFDDQFSVERPDGSNFTLKIRSTKLEDSAMYFCASRDSQETQYFGPGTRLLVL.

The V and J genes are TRBV5-4 and TRBJ1-1; 8 bases are a match to TRBD1. V shed 2 bases, J shed 3 bases, and the junction held 3 bases outside the gene matches. CDR1 and CDR2 (germline): SGHNT, YYREEE (reference sequence). The CDR3 covers 14 residues. This chain's CDR3 is CASSLATGDTEAFF. CDR3 in DNA: TGTGCCAGCAGCTTAGCGACAGGGGACACTGAAGCTTTCTTT.

The rearrangement links TRBV5-6 to TRBJ1-2; maybe TRBD1 (5 bases). Germline assignment: CDR1 SGHDT and CDR2 YYEEEE. This CDR3 is 15 amino acids long. The V and J ends lost 1 base and 4 bases respectively, with 14 bases between them. CDR3 sequence reads: CASSLPGVEGYGYTF. DNA for the CDR3: TGTGCCAGCAGCTTGCCGGGGGTAGAGGGCTATGGCTACACCTTC.

CDR3 protein: CASSLGTYSNQPQHF. CDR3 bases: TGTGCCAGCAGCTTGGGAACTTATAGCAATCAGCCCCAGCATTTT. V is TRBV5-6 and J is TRBJ1-5; D is unclear. V was cut by 0 bases and J by 0 bases, with 7 bases left in between. This CDR3 contains 15 residues. Germline V gene sequence: CDR1 SGHDT, CDR2 YYEEEE.

J is TRBJ1-6 and V is TRBV6-1, with 8 bases fitting TRBD1. With V trimmed by 7 bases and J by 9 bases, 8 bases remained unmatched. Germline values: CDR1 MNHNS, CDR2 SASEGT. This CDR3 region has 14 residues. Here the CDR3 reads CASTFDRGSSPLHF. The CDR3 bases are TGTGCCAGCACCTTTGACAGGGGTAGTTCACCCCTCCACTTT.

V and J are TRBV7-9 and TRBJ2-7; D unresolved. This CDR3 region has 13 residues. Germline lookup yields CDR1 SEHNR and CDR2 FQNEAQ (reference sequence). V lost 5 bases and J lost 4, with 12 bases in between. The CDR3 nucleotides read TGTGCCAGCAGCCTTGAACAGCTTTACGAGCAGTACTTC. Protein: CASSLEQLYEQYF. Supplemented by reference TRBV7-9 and TRBJ2-7, the full variable domain reads DTGVSQNPRHKITKRGQNVTFRCDPISEHNRLYWYRQTLGQGPEFLTYFQNEAQLEKSRLLSDRFSAERPKGSFSTLEIQRTEQGDSAMYLCASSLEQLYEQYFGPGTRLTVT.

This clone has just one count. This rearrangement joins TRBV5-1 to TRBJ1-1; 10 bases align to TRBD1. CDR3 length equals 15 residues. CDR1 is SGHRS, CDR2 YFSETQ, per germline. Losses at the gene ends were 4 bases for V and 4 bases for J; bases not matched to a gene: 7. The CDR3 bases are TGCGCCAGCAGCAAGACAGGGGGCGGGGGCACTGAAGCTTTCTTT. It encodes CASSKTGGGGTEAFF.

The gene calls are TRBV29-1 and TRBJ1-3, with 7 bases that match TRBD1. Germline assignment: CDR1 SQVTM and CDR2 ANQGSEA. This CDR3 spans 12 amino acids. V trimming: 6 bases; J trimming: 3 bases; junction bases outside the gene matches: 2. The CDR3 reads CSVRTGGNTIYF. The CDR3 nucleotides read TGCAGCGTACGGACAGGTGGAAACACCATATATTTT.

The V call is TRBV29-1, the J call TRBJ2-1, with D possibly being TRBD2 (6 bases). Between the trimmed V and J ends, which lost 4 bases and 3 bases, there was a span of 13 bases. CDR3 length: 14 residues. Germline values: CDR1 SQVTM, CDR2 ANQGSEA. Here the CDR3 DNA reads TGCAGCGTTGGGCAGGGAGGTAACTACAATGAGCAGTTCTTC. This sequence encodes CSVGQGGNYNEQFF.

The chain joins TRBV5-1 to TRBJ1-2, with 8 positions matching TRBD1. V shed 1 base, J shed 6 bases, and the junction held 5 bases outside the gene matches. In germline, CDR1 is SGHRS, CDR2 YFSETQ. There are 14 residues in the CDR3. The CDR3 coding sequence is TGCGCCAGCAGCTTGCCGGGACAGGACAATGGCTACACCTTC. Protein sequence: CASSLPGQDNGYTF.

The V call is TRBV7-3, the J call TRBJ2-1, with 10 positions matching TRBD1. V dropped 5 bases and J dropped 12; count of bases not matched to a gene: 10. Germline assignment: CDR1 SGHTA and CDR2 FQGTGA. The CDR3 covers 14 residues. CDR3 in DNA: TGTGCCAGCAGCGCGACCCCCCGGGACAGGGGGCAGTTCTTC. Its protein is CASSATPRDRGQFF.